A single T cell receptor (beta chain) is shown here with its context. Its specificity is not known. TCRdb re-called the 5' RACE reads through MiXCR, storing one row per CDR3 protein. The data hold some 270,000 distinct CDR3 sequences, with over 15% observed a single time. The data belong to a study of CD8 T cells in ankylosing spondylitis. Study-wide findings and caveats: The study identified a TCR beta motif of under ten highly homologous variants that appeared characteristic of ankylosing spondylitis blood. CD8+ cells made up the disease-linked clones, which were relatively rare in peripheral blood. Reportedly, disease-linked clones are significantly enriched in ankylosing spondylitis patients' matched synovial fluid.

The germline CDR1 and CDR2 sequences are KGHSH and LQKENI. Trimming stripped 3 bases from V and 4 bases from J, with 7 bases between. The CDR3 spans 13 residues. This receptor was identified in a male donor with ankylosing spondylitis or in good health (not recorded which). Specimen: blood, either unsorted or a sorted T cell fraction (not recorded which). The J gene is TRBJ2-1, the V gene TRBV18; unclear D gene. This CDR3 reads CASSPFRYNEQFF. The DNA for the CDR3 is TGTGCCAGCTCACCGTTCCGATACAATGAGCAGTTCTTC.